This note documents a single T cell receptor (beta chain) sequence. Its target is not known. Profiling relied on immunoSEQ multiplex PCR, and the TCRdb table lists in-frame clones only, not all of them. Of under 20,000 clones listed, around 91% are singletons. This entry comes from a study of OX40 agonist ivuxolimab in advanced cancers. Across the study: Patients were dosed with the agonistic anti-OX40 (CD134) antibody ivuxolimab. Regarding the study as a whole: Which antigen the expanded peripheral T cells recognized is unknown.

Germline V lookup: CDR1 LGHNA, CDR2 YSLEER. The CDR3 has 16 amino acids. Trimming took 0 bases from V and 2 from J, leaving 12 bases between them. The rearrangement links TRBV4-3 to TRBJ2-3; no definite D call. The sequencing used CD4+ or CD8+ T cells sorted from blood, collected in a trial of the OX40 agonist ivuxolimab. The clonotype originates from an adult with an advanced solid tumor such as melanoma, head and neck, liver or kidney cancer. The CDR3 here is CASSQERRNSTDTQYF. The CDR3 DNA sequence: TGCGCCAGCAGCCAAGAGCGGAGAAACTCCACAGATACGCAGTATTTT.